A selection of T cell receptor beta chains follows, all from one sample in a study of T cell responses to AZD1222 COVID-19 vaccine. TCRdb keeps only in-frame clones here, not all; method: immunoSEQ multiplex PCR. This sample has around 200,000 clones, with 80% to 90% found just once. The source material was peripheral blood, sampled on day 0 of AZD1222 vaccination. All receptors derive from an adult in good health. Both conserved end residues are part of each CDR3. D genes are given only for firm matches. Part of the rows lack a size; the others show once, few, many or a class for expanded clones.

>TRBD1|NA|TRBJ1-5|TRBV5-6
CASSLAGQGEGQPQHF
TGTGCCAGCAGCTTGGCGGGGCAGGGGGAAGGTCAGCCCCAGCATTTT
>TRBD2|NA|TRBJ2-3|TRBV6-4
CASSVGTSSNTDTQYF
TGTGCCAGCAGTGTGGGGACTAGTTCCAACACAGATACGCAGTATTTT
>NA|NA|TRBJ2-3|TRBV11-1
CASSSLTGALTDTQYF
TGTGCCAGCAGCTCCTTAACGGGGGCCCTCACAGATACGCAGTATTTT
>NA|many|TRBJ1-6|TRBV2
CATSIWDGNNSPLHF
TGTGCCACTTCGATTTGGGACGGGAATAATTCACCCCTCCACTTT
>NA|NA|TRBJ1-1|TRBV18
CASSPQRGVEAFF
TGTGCCAGCTCACCACAGAGAGGGGTAGAAGCTTTCTTT
>TRBD2|NA|TRBJ2-3|TRBV11-2
CASRGLAGGQAYTDTQYF
TGTGCCAGCAGAGGACTAGCGGGAGGGCAGGCTTACACAGATACGCAGTATTTT
>NA|NA|TRBJ1-4|TRBV6-5
CASSYGGGFYEKLFF
TGTGCCAGCAGTTATGGAGGGGGGTTTTATGAAAAACTGTTTTTT
>NA|NA|TRBJ2-4|TRBV27
CASSPIESLGAKNIQYF
TGTGCCAGCAGTCCAATCGAATCCCTCGGGGCCAAAAACATTCAGTACTTC
>NA|NA|TRBJ1-3|TRBV2
CASSADVVRSGNTIYF
TGTGCCAGCTCCGCAGATGTTGTACGCTCTGGAAACACCATATATTTT
>NA|once|TRBJ2-7|TRBV5-1
CASSDQGVVYEQYF
TGCGCCAGCTCTGATCAGGGAGTGGTGTACGAGCAGTACTTC
>NA|once|TRBJ2-2|TRBV7-9
CASFKGSTGELFF
TGTGCCAGCTTCAAAGGGTCCACCGGGGAGCTGTTTTTT
>NA|few|TRBJ1-5|TRBV11-2
CASSRFGVRQPQHF
TGTGCCAGCAGCCGTTTCGGGGTCAGGCAGCCCCAGCATTTT
>NA|few|TRBJ2-2|TRBV5-6
CASSSRGAGFTGELFF
TGTGCCAGCAGCTCCCGAGGGGCGGGTTTCACCGGGGAGCTGTTTTTT
>NA|NA|TRBJ2-5|TRBV11-1
CASSLVGETQYF
TGTGCCAGCAGCTTAGTAGGGGAGACCCAGTACTTC
>TRBD1|once|TRBJ1-1|TRBV18
CASSPPTMTGGNTEAFF
TGTGCCAGCTCACCACCGACAATGACAGGGGGGAACACTGAAGCTTTCTTT
>NA|NA|TRBJ2-7|TRBV5-5
CASSLVGRSHEQYF
TGTGCCAGCAGCTTGGTAGGTCGCTCCCACGAGCAGTACTTC
>NA|NA|TRBJ1-2|TRBV29-1
CSVGPTGLYGYTF
TGCAGCGTTGGCCCTACGGGACTATATGGCTACACCTTC
>NA|NA|TRBJ1-2|TRBV10-1
CASSENRAEGYTF
TGCGCCAGCAGTGAGAACAGGGCGGAGGGCTACACCTTC
>TRBD1|NA|TRBJ2-5|TRBV11-2
CASRQTGEETQYF
TGTGCCAGCAGACAGACAGGGGAAGAGACCCAGTACTTC
>TRBD2|NA|TRBJ2-1|TRBV5-6
CASMRLADSSYNEQFF
TGTGCCAGCATGCGACTAGCGGATAGCTCCTACAATGAGCAGTTCTTC
>TRBD1|NA|TRBJ1-5|TRBV4-2
CASSQDRQGANQPQHF
TGTGCCAGCAGCCAAGATCGACAGGGGGCGAATCAGCCCCAGCATTTT
>NA|NA|TRBJ1-2|TRBV19
CASSGRRIRRNYGYTF
TGTGCCAGTAGTGGGCGGAGAATCAGGCGTAACTATGGCTACACCTTC
>TRBD1|NA|TRBJ2-1|TRBV13
CASSLTRDRGIDEQFF
TGTGCCAGCAGCCTCACCCGGGACAGGGGGATTGATGAGCAGTTCTTC
>TRBD2|NA|TRBJ2-7|TRBV5-1
CASSPPGGSGIYEQYF
TGCGCCAGCAGCCCACCGGGGGGTAGCGGAATCTACGAGCAGTACTTC
>NA|once|TRBJ2-6|TRBV27
CASSRMAGANVLTF
TGTGCCAGCAGTAGGATGGCTGGGGCCAACGTCCTGACTTTC
>NA|NA|TRBJ2-1|TRBV7-3
CASSPVGGQVHEQFF
TGTGCCAGCAGCCCAGTGGGGGGTCAGGTCCATGAGCAGTTCTTC
>TRBD1|NA|TRBJ2-1|TRBV7-8
CASRPDTGANEQFF
TGTGCCAGCAGACCTGATACAGGGGCCAATGAGCAGTTCTTC
>NA|NA|TRBJ1-1|TRBV5-1
CASSLTSDGTEAFF
TGCGCCAGCAGCTTGACCTCCGACGGCACTGAAGCTTTCTTT
>TRBD1|NA|TRBJ1-1|TRBV19
CASSIDRDRPNYFEAFF
TGTGCCAGTAGTATAGATCGGGACAGGCCCAATTACTTTGAAGCTTTCTTT
>NA|NA|TRBJ1-1|TRBV19
CASSLRDAVVAFF
TGTGCCAGTAGCCTCCGGGACGCCGTGGTCGCTTTCTTT
>NA|NA|TRBJ1-2|TRBV2
CASSERAGGYTF
TGTGCCAGCAGCGAAAGGGCCGGGGGGTACACCTTC
>NA|NA|TRBJ2-2|TRBV7-9
CASSPGQMNTGELFF
TGTGCCAGCAGCCCCGGACAGATGAACACCGGGGAGCTGTTTTTT
>TRBD1|NA|TRBJ2-3|TRBV2
CASSVGGPTNTQYF
TGTGCCAGCAGTGTAGGGGGCCCCACAAATACGCAGTATTTT
>TRBD1|NA|TRBJ2-1|TRBV6-5
CASSYRGPGNEQFF
TGTGCCAGCAGTTACAGGGGGCCGGGCAATGAGCAGTTCTTC
>NA|NA|TRBJ2-3|TRBV29-1
CSVGKLVTDTQYF
TGCAGCGTGGGAAAACTAGTGACAGATACGCAGTATTTT
>NA|NA|TRBJ2-7|TRBV7-9
CASSLWADTYEQYF
TGTGCCAGCAGCTTATGGGCAGATACCTACGAGCAGTACTTC
>NA|NA|TRBJ1-3|TRBV7-8
CASSSGVGASSGNTIYF
TGTGCCAGCAGCTCAGGGGTCGGAGCTAGCTCTGGAAACACCATATATTTT
>TRBD1|NA|TRBJ1-6|TRBV4-3
CASSQITGQGSPLHF
TGCGCCAGCAGCCAAATTACCGGACAGGGTTCACCCCTCCACTTT
>NA|few|TRBJ2-7|TRBV5-4
CASGQGTYEQYF
TGTGCCAGCGGGCAGGGGACCTACGAGCAGTACTTC
>NA|NA|TRBJ1-6|TRBV7-2
CASSLGHTFPLSPLHF
TGTGCCAGCAGCTTAGGGCACACTTTTCCCCTTAGTCCCCTCCACTTT
>NA|once|TRBJ2-3|TRBV4-3
CASSQEDGTDTQYF
TGCGCCAGCAGCCAAGAGGACGGCACAGATACGCAGTATTTT
>NA|NA|TRBJ1-3|TRBV9
CASSVGGPGNTIYF
TGTGCCAGCAGCGTAGGGGGTCCTGGAAACACCATATATTTT
>NA|NA|TRBJ2-7|TRBV6-5
CASSYLGGLHGGEQYF
TGTGCCAGCAGTTACTTAGGGGGCCTCCATGGGGGGGAGCAGTACTTC
>NA|NA|TRBJ2-5|TRBV24-1
CATSAGIETQYF
TGTGCCACCAGTGCAGGGATAGAGACCCAGTACTTC
>TRBD1|NA|TRBJ2-5|TRBV9
CASSLMGTVAQETQYF
TGTGCCAGCAGCCTGATGGGGACAGTAGCACAAGAGACCCAGTACTTC
>TRBD1|NA|TRBJ2-5|TRBV27
CASSLGPGQLEETQYF
TGTGCCAGCAGTTTAGGCCCGGGACAGCTCGAAGAGACCCAGTACTTC
>NA|once|TRBJ2-3|TRBV6-2/TRBV6-3
CASSSPTARHTQYF
TGTGCCAGCAGTTCCCCGACAGCCAGGCATACGCAGTATTTT
>NA|NA|TRBJ2-1|TRBV7-9
CASSPSGGRYNEQFF
TGTGCCAGCAGTCCGAGTGGGGGGAGATACAATGAGCAGTTCTTC
>NA|NA|TRBJ1-6|TRBV6-5
CASSYEGPLGNSPLHF
TGTGCCAGCAGTTACGAGGGTCCCCTGGGCAATTCACCCCTCCACTTT
>NA|NA|TRBJ1-5|TRBV18
CASSPSGQPQHF
TGTGCCAGCTCACCAAGCGGTCAGCCCCAGCATTTT
>NA|NA|TRBJ1-1|TRBV6-5
CASSTHMNTEAFF
TGTGCCAGCAGTACTCACATGAACACTGAAGCTTTCTTT
>NA|NA|TRBJ1-2|TRBV27
CASSYEGRSYTF
TGTGCCAGCAGTTATGAGGGGCGCAGCTACACCTTC
>TRBD2|NA|TRBJ2-7|TRBV7-3
CASSRSGGAFNEQYF
TGTGCCAGCAGCCGCAGCGGGGGGGCGTTCAACGAGCAGTACTTC
>NA|NA|TRBJ2-7|TRBV2
CASRLTETYEQYF
TGTGCCAGCAGACTGACAGAGACATACGAGCAGTACTTC